What follows are 2 T cell receptor beta chains derived from one specimen sequenced in a study of T cell repertoires in cytomegalovirus infection. TCRdb re-called the reads with MiXCR, one entry per CDR3 protein. There are fewer than 700,000 distinct CDR3 sequences in the sample; approximately 24% occur only once, and less than 10% lies in the top ten. Sequenced: CD8+ T cells from PBMCs. These receptor sequences come from a human donor in good health (CMV status not recorded). Some clones in this sample may be carry-over from other donors' samples.

This clonotype turned up a few times. V usage is TRBV7-2 and J usage is TRBJ2-2; D gene ambiguous. V dropped 4 bases and J dropped 2 bases, with 5 bases sitting between them. CDR1 SGHTA and CDR2 FQGNSA come from the germline V gene. The CDR3 is made up of 13 amino acids. DNA of the CDR3: TGTGCCAGCAGCTGGTTAAACACCGGGGAGCTGTTTTTT. It encodes CASSWLNTGELFF.

The rearrangement uses TRBV2 and TRBJ1-5; D may be TRBD1 (6 bases). The CDR3 has 15 amino acids. Between the trimmed V and J ends, which lost 6 bases and 0 bases, there was a span of 12 bases. The V gene's germline CDR1 is SNHLY and CDR2 FYNNEI. As DNA, the CDR3 is TGTGCCAGCAGCCCCGGGACACATAGCAATCAGCCCCAGCATTTT. Protein sequence: CASSPGTHSNQPQHF.